The sequence of this T cell receptor beta chain was determined in a study of T cells in narcolepsy. Study results and caveats: Autoreactive clonotypes reportedly recurred in blood of same and different patients, not controls.

Details on this clone: Its cognate antigen is unknown.

From germline, CDR1 is SGHVS and CDR2 FQNEAQ. The CDR3 sequence is 13 residues long. Trimming stripped 8 bases from V and 1 base from J, with 11 bases between. TCRdb's copy holds only in-frame clones and misses some; the assay was immunoSEQ multiplex PCR. The sample lists about 40,000 clones, 88% seen once, with 1% to 1.5% in the top ten. The sequenced material came from CD45RA- memory CD4+ T cells from PBMCs. This chain joins TRBV7-8 and TRBJ2-5; D perhaps matches TRBD2 (6 bases). This receptor was taken from a human donor with narcolepsy. CDR3 protein: CASGLRGQETQYF. In DNA, the CDR3 is TGTGCCAGCGGCCTGCGGGGCCAAGAGACCCAGTACTTC.